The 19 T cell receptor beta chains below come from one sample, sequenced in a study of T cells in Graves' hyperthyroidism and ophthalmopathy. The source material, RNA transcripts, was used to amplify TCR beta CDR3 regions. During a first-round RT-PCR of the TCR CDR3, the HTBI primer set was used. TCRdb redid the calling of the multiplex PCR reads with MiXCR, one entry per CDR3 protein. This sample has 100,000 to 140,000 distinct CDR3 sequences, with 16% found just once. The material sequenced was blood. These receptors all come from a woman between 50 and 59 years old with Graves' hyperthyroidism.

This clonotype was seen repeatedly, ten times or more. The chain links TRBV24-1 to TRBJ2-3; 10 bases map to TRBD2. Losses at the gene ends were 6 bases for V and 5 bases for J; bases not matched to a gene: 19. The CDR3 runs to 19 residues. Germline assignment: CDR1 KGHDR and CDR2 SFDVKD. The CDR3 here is CATSSAFAAGGPLEDTQYF. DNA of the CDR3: TGTGCCACCAGTTCCGCATTCGCAGCGGGAGGGCCTTTAGAAGATACGCAGTATTTT.

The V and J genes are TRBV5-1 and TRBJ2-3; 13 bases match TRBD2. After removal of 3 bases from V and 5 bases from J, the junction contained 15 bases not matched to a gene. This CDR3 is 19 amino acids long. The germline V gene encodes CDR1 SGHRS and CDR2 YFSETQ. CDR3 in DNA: TGCGCCAGCAGCTATTGGCAACGCCTACTAGCGGGAGGGGGAGATACGCAGTATTTT. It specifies CASSYWQRLLAGGGDTQYF.

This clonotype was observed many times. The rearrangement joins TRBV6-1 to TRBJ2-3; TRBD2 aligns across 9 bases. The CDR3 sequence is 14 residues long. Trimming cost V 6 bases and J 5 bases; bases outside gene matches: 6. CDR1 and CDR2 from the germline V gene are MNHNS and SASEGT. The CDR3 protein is CASSRGLAGDTQYF. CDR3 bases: TGTGCCAGCAGCCGGGGACTAGCTGGAGATACGCAGTATTTT.

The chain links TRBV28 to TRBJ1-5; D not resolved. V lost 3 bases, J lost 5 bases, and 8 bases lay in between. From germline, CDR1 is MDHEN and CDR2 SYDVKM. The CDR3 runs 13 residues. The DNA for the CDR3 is TGTGCCAGCAGTTTGGGCAGTTATCAGCCCCAGCATTTT. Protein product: CASSLGSYQPQHF.

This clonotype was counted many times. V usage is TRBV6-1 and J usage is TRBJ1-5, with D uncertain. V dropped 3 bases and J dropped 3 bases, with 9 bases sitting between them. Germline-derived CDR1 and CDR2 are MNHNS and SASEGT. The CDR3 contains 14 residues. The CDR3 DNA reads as TGTGCCAGCAGTGACGAGTGGTCCAATCAGCCCCAGCATTTT. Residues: CASSDEWSNQPQHF.

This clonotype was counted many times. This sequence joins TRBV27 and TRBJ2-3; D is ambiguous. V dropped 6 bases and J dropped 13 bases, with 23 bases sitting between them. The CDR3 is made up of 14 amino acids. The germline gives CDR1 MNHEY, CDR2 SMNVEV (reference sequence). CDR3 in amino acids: CASSFTPRGPMEYF. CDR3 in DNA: TGTGCCAGCAGCTTCACCCCGCGAGGACCGATGGAGTATTTT.

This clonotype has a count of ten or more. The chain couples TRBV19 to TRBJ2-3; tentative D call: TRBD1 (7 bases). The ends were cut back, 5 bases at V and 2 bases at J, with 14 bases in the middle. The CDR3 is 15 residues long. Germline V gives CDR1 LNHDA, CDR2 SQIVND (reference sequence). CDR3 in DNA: TGTGCCAGTAGTCTCCCAGGGGGGTACACAGATACGCAGTATTTT. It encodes CASSLPGGYTDTQYF.

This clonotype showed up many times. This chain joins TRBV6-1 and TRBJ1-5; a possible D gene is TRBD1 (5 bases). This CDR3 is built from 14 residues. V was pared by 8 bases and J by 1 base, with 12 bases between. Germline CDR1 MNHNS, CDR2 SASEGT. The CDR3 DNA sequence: TGTGCCAGCGGGGGGAGGGACAGCAATCAGCCCCAGCATTTT. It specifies CASGGRDSNQPQHF.

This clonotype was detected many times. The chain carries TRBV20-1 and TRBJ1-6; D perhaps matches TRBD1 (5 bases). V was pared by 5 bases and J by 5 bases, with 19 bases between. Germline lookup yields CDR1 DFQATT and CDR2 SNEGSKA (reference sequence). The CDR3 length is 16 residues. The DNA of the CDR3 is TGCAGTGCTGGCAGGGACTTACTGAGGGATAATTCACCCCTCCACTTT. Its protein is CSAGRDLLRDNSPLHF.

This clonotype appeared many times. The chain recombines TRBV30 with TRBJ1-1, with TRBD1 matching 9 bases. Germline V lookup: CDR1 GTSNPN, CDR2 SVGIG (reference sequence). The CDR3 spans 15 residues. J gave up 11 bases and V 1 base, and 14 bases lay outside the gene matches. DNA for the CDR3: TGTGCCTGGAGTGGTGGACAGGGGATGCTTAGTGGGGCTTTCTTT. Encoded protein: CAWSGGQGMLSGAFF.

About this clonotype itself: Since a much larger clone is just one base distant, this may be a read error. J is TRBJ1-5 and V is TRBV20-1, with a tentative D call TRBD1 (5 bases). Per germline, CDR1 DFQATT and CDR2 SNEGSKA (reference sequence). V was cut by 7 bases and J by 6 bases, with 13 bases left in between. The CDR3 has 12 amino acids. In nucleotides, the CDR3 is TGCAGTGGTAGCTGGGGACGTCAGCCCCAGCATTTT. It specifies CSGSWGRQPQHF.

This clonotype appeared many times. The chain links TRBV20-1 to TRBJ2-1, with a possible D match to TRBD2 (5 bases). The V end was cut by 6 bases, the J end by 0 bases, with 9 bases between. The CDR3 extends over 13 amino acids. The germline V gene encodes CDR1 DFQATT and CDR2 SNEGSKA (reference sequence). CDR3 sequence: CSANRDSYNEQFF. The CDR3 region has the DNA TGCAGTGCAAACCGGGACTCCTACAATGAGCAGTTCTTC.

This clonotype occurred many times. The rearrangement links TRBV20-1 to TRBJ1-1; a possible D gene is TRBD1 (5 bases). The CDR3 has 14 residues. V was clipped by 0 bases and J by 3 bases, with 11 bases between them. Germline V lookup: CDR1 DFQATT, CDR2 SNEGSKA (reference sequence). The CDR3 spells CSARDPAGDTEAFF. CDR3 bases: TGCAGTGCTAGAGATCCGGCGGGGGACACTGAAGCTTTCTTT.

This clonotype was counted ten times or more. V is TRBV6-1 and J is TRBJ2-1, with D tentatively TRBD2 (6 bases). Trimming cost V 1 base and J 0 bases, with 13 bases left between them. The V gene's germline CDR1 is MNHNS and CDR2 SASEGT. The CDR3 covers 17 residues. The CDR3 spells CASSEVAGRSSYNEQFF. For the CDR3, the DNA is TGTGCCAGCAGTGAAGTTGCGGGGAGGAGCTCCTACAATGAGCAGTTCTTC.

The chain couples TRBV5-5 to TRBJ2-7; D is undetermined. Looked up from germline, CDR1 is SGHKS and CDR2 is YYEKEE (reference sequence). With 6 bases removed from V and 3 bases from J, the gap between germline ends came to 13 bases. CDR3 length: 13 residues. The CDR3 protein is CASNMLGYYEQYF. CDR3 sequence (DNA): TGTGCCAGCAACATGCTAGGATACTACGAGCAGTACTTC.

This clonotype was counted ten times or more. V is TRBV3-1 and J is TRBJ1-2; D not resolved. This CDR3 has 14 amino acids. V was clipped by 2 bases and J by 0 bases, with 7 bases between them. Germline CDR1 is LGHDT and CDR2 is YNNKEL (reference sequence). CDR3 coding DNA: TGTGCCAGCAGCCAACGAACTTCTAACTATGGCTACACCTTC. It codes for CASSQRTSNYGYTF.

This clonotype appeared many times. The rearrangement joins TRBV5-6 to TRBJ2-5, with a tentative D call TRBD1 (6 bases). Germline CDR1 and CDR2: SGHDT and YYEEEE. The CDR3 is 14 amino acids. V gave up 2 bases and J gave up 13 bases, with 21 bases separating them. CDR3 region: CASSFPRASEGVYF. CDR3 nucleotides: TGTGCCAGCAGCTTCCCGAGGGCGTCCGAGGGGGTGTACTTC.

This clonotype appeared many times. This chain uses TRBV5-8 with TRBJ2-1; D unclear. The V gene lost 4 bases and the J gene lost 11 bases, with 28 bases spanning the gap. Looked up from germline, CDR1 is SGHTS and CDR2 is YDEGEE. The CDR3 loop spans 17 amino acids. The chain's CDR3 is CASSPSYLRSTTLKQFF. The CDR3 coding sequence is TGTGCCAGCAGCCCTTCCTACCTAAGGTCCACGACCTTGAAGCAGTTCTTC.

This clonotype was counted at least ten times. CDR3: CASSLLGQPQHF. As DNA, the CDR3 is TGTGCCAGCAGTTTACTCGGCCAGCCCCAGCATTTT. V and J are TRBV27 and TRBJ1-5, with unresolved D. CDR1 is MNHEY, CDR2 SMNVEV, per germline (reference sequence). Trimming took off 2 bases at V and 7 bases at J, with 6 bases between the two ends. The CDR3 spans 12 residues.